This T cell receptor (beta chain) is from a study of T cells after yellow fever vaccination. Study-wide findings and caveats: Of the clonotypes, a small share occurred in both CD4 and CD8 compartments. Clones from primary vaccination mostly reappeared after the booster (roughly 95% CD4, around 90% CD8).

Germline V gene sequence: CDR1 ENHRY, CDR2 SYGVKD. V lost 0 bases and J lost 4; bases outside the gene matches: 1. The CDR3 covers 14 residues. Template-switching 5'RACE yielded the TCR cDNA; a universal primer site and UMIs were added in the process. In TCRdb, the 5' RACE reads were re-called with MiXCR into one record per CDR3 protein. The sample contains under 700,000 distinct CDR3 sequences, about 15% of which appear only once. This clonotype was counted between two and nine times. The target antigen is unknown. The rearrangement uses TRBV10-3 and TRBJ1-2, with 8 bases aligning to TRBD1. The sequencing used PBMCs, collected about 5 days after the first yellow fever vaccination. The TCR was taken from a man younger than 35 who received the YFV17D yellow fever vaccine. The CDR3 loop reads CAISESGQVYGYTF. In DNA form, the CDR3 reads TGTGCCATCAGTGAGTCGGGACAGGTCTATGGCTACACCTTC.